Listed here is a single TCR beta chain. Its antigen is not known. This sample stems from a study of T cell responses to AZD1222 COVID-19 vaccine. General study results and limits: Clonal diversity was possibly underestimated, and white British individuals and females predominated among donors. Regions 160-218 and 743-854 dominated among vaccine-associated CD4 TCRs spanning spike.

Germline V gene data show CDR1 as SGHTA and CDR2 as FQGNSA. Trimming took 3 bases from V and 14 from J; bases not matched to a gene: 2. The CDR3 is 12 amino acids. Assay used: immunoSEQ multiplex PCR; TCRdb lists only in-frame clones, some missing. The table has hundreds of thousands of clones, approximately 94% seen once. This receptor was taken from an adult in good health. This chain joins TRBV7-2 and TRBJ1-6; 9 positions match TRBD1. The sequences come from peripheral blood, collected on day 0 of MenACWY control vaccination. CDR3 loop: CASSLTGGSLHF. The CDR3 DNA reads as TGTGCCAGCAGCTTGACAGGGGGTTCCCTCCACTTT.